This T cell receptor (beta chain) was recovered during a study of control samples from healthy donors and cancer patients. This table comes from immunoSEQ multiplex PCR, and its TCRdb copy is limited to in-frame clones, with some not included. The table includes about 55,000 clones, around 96% detected once. Trimming took off 10 bases at V and 0 bases at J, with 9 bases between the two ends. Germline loops: CDR1 SEHNR, CDR2 FQNEAQ (reference sequence). CDR3 size: 13 residues. This chain links TRBV7-9 with TRBJ1-4, with no clear D. The sequence came from a woman between 18 and 29 years old in good health. Material for sequencing was blood. The CDR3 nucleotides read TGTGCCACCAAATTTGCAACTAATGAAAAACTGTTTTTT. This gives the protein CATKFATNEKLFF.